The rows below give T cell receptor beta chains drawn from one sample of a study of cytomegalovirus exposure and HLA in healthy donors. This table comes from immunoSEQ multiplex PCR, and its TCRdb copy is limited to in-frame clones, with some not included. The sample contains 85,000 to 120,000 clones, roughly 80% of which appear only once. Sequencing was carried out using PBMCs. Receptors were obtained from a man in his fifties or sixties in good health and CMV-seronegative. Both conserved end residues are part of each CDR3. A D gene is named only where the DNA matches it firmly. The size field is filled for only some rows; it gives once, few, many or a size class.

v_gene,abundance,d_gene,j_gene,CDR3nt,CDR3aa
TRBV10-3,NA,NA,TRBJ1-1,TGTGCCATCAGTGGAGGATTCGAAGCTTTCTTT,CAISGGFEAFF
TRBV4-1,NA,TRBD1,TRBJ1-4,TGCGCCAGCAGCCAAGCCTTCCGGGACAGGGGGAATGAAAAACTGTTTTTT,CASSQAFRDRGNEKLFF
TRBV28,once,TRBD1,TRBJ2-5,TGTGCCAGCAGTTTACTACAGGGGCGGGAGACCCAGTACTTC,CASSLLQGRETQYF
TRBV27,few,NA,TRBJ1-4,TGTGCCAGCAGTTTTTCAGGGCCAAATGAAAAACTGTTTTTT,CASSFSGPNEKLFF
TRBV7-6,NA,NA,TRBJ1-1,TGTGCCAGCAGCTTAGTAACGACAGGCGGGACTGAAGCTTTCTTT,CASSLVTTGGTEAFF
TRBV5-1,NA,NA,TRBJ1-5,TGCGCCAGCAGCGTAGACATCAATCAGCCCCAGCATTTT,CASSVDINQPQHF
TRBV5-1,few,NA,TRBJ2-6,TGCGCCAGCGAAGACGGGTCTGGGGCCAACGTCCTGACTTTC,CASEDGSGANVLTF
TRBV7-2,NA,NA,TRBJ2-1,TGTGCCAGCAGCCAAAGGGTGGTGGCGGGGAGAGGGGATGAGCAGTTCTTC,CASSQRVVAGRGDEQFF
TRBV5-1,NA,NA,TRBJ1-2,TGCGCCAGCAGCTTATCACAGGGCGATGGCTACACCTTC,CASSLSQGDGYTF
TRBV18,NA,TRBD1,TRBJ2-3,TGTGCCAGCTCATCGCCGGGACAGGGATGGGATACGCAGTATTTT,CASSSPGQGWDTQYF
TRBV27,NA,TRBD1,TRBJ1-4,TGTGCCAGCAGTTCGACGCGACAGGGGGAAACTAATGAAAAACTGTTTTTT,CASSSTRQGETNEKLFF
TRBV2,NA,TRBD1,TRBJ1-5,TGTGCCAGCATGCCAGGGGGCGGTCAGCCCCAGCATTTT,CASMPGGGQPQHF
TRBV30,NA,NA,TRBJ1-5,TGTGCCTGGGGTCGAGCAATGAGCAATCAGCCCCAGCATTTT,CAWGRAMSNQPQHF
TRBV7-2,NA,NA,TRBJ1-3,TGTGCCAGCAGCTTAGGGAGTCTCGGAAACACCATATATTTT,CASSLGSLGNTIYF
TRBV11-3,NA,TRBD2,TRBJ2-2,TGTGCCAGCAGCTTAGAAAGTTGGAGCGGGGGTTCTTCGGGGGAGCTGTTTTTT,CASSLESWSGGSSGELFF
TRBV6-1,NA,TRBD2,TRBJ2-6,TGTGCCAGCAGCGGCGGGGGTGGGGCCAACGTCCTGACTTTC,CASSGGGGANVLTF
TRBV11-2,NA,NA,TRBJ2-5,TGTGCCAGCCGACCACTAGAGCCCCTTCGGGCCCAGTACTTC,CASRPLEPLRAQYF
TRBV6-5,NA,NA,TRBJ1-3,TGTGCCAGCAGTTACTCTTCGTCTGGAAACACCATATATTTT,CASSYSSSGNTIYF
TRBV19,NA,NA,TRBJ1-1,TGTGCCAGTAGTATTTTGGGGGCCGGGGGGACTGAAGCTTTCTTT,CASSILGAGGTEAFF
TRBV4-3,NA,NA,TRBJ1-4,TGCGCCAGCAGCCCCGGGGCAGCAGGGGCGACTAATGAAAAACTGTTTTTT,CASSPGAAGATNEKLFF
TRBV5-1,once,TRBD1,TRBJ1-1,TGCGCCAGCAGCTGGACAGGGGACACTGAAGCTTTCTTT,CASSWTGDTEAFF
TRBV6-6,NA,TRBD1,TRBJ1-5,TGTGCCAGCAGTTTCGCCGGGACAGCTAGCAATCAGCCCCAGCATTTT,CASSFAGTASNQPQHF